The T cell receptor beta chain described here comes from a study of regulatory T cells in long-lasting Graves disease. Regarding time point: newly diagnosed GD, antithyroid drugs for less than 3 months. PBMC-extracted RNA yielded the TCR library. The germline V gene encodes CDR1 SQVTM and CDR2 ANQGSEA. This CDR3 spans 14 amino acids. J lost 2 bases, V lost 6 bases, and 10 bases had no gene match. Relying on iRepertoire HTBI primers and Arm-PCR of CDR3 regions, the team built TCR beta libraries. TCRdb analysed the multiplex PCR reads with MiXCR anew, one entry per CDR3 protein. This sample has a few hundred thousand distinct CDR3 sequences, with approximately 16% found just once. This sample was shared with a second study, whose subject was T cells in Graves' hyperthyroidism and ophthalmopathy.

The TCR sequence derives from a woman under 30 with Graves disease. This chain joins TRBV29-1 and TRBJ2-7, with TRBD1 identical over 7 bases. Here the sequenced sample was peripheral blood mononuclear cells (PBMCs), taken at new diagnosis, from a patient treated with antithyroid drugs. The DNA of the CDR3 is TGCAGCGTCTCAGACAGGGTACATCCCTACGAGCAGTACTTC. This sequence encodes CSVSDRVHPYEQYF.